The 12 T cell receptor beta chains listed next were all sequenced from one sample in a study of shared clonotypes between healthy human individuals. Only in-frame clones appear in the TCRdb table, and some are missing; sequencing was by immunoSEQ multiplex PCR. The table records about 980,000 clones, over 60% of them present only once. The specimen sequenced was memory CD4+ T cells sorted from blood. Described subset: CD45RA-negative fraction. These receptor sequences come from a man aged 18 to 29 in good health.

The chain employs TRBV19 and TRBJ1-4; D perhaps matches TRBD1 (6 bases). CDR3 size: 14 residues. Germline CDR1 reads LNHDA; CDR2 reads SQIVND (reference sequence). V lost 3 bases to trimming and J lost 4 bases, with 9 bases between them. The CDR3 DNA reads TGTGCCAGTAGTATTGGACAGCTTAATGAAAAACTGTTTTTT. It codes for CASSIGQLNEKLFF.

With respect to this clone: A much larger clone differs from this one at a single base, so this may be a read error. The J gene is TRBJ1-2, the V gene TRBV10-3; unclear D gene. Germline assignment: CDR1 ENHRY and CDR2 SYGVKD. With 2 bases removed from V and 4 bases from J, the gap between germline ends came to 2 bases. The CDR3 extends over 11 amino acids. CDR3 nucleotides: TGTGCCATCAGTGAGGCCTATGGCTACACCTTC. This translates into CAISEAYGYTF.

V and J are TRBV11-2 and TRBJ2-2; 8 positions match TRBD1. V lost 5 bases to trimming and J lost 6 bases; unmatched junction nucleotides: 5. This CDR3 contains 14 residues. The germline CDR1 and CDR2 sequences are SGHAT and FQNNGV. CDR3 residues: CASSGQGAPGELFF. The CDR3 DNA reads TGTGCCAGCAGCGGGCAGGGGGCCCCCGGGGAGCTGTTTTTT.

This clone was counted ten times or more. V gene TRBV2 combines with J gene TRBJ2-7; 7 bases line up with TRBD2. The CDR3 has 15 amino acids. Trimming cost V 2 bases and J 3 bases; bases outside gene matches: 7. Per the germline V gene, CDR1 is SNHLY and CDR2 is FYNNEI. CDR3 residues: CASSESLGGGYEQYF. The CDR3, as DNA: TGTGCCAGCAGTGAATCGCTTGGGGGGGGCTACGAGCAGTACTTC. Combining the CDR3 with reference TRBV2 and TRBJ2-7 gives the whole variable domain EPEVTQTPSHQVTQMGQEVILRCVPISNHLYFYWYRQILGQKVEFLVSFYNNEISEKSEIFDDQFSVERPDGSNFTLKIRSTKLEDSAMYFCASSESLGGGYEQYFGPGTRLTVT.

This chain connects TRBV9 to TRBJ1-4; 9 bases match TRBD1. This CDR3 spans 14 amino acids. V was pared by 3 bases and J by 10 bases, with 7 bases of the junction left unmatched. The germline CDR1 and CDR2 sequences are SGDLS and YYNGEE. The CDR3 DNA reads TGTGCCAGCAGCGGCCGGGACAGGGCGGTAAAACTGTTTTTT. Amino acid sequence: CASSGRDRAVKLFF.

The chain joins TRBV2 to TRBJ1-6; no clear D. The CDR3 runs 16 residues. Germline CDR1 SNHLY, CDR2 FYNNEI. V was trimmed by 6 bases and J by 6 bases, leaving 18 bases between them. In DNA, the CDR3 is TGTGCCAGCAGCCTCGACGGCGGGGTGGGTAATTCACCCCTCCACTTT. Protein product: CASSLDGGVGNSPLHF.

With regard to this clone: This may come from a read error, since a much larger clone is one base off. V is TRBV18 and J is TRBJ1-6, with 8 bases that match TRBD1. Germline CDR1 KGHSH, CDR2 LQKENI. There are 14 residues in the CDR3. V lost 4 bases to trimming and J lost 7 bases; unmatched junction nucleotides: 3. The CDR3 region is CASSLQGGNSPLHF. DNA of the CDR3: TGTGCCAGCTCACTACAGGGGGGGAATTCACCCCTCCACTTT.

Notes on this clone: The same CDR3 also results from other DNA sequences found in this sample. The V call is TRBV20-1, the J call TRBJ2-7; D unresolved. There are 11 residues in the CDR3. Looked up from germline, CDR1 is DFQATT and CDR2 is SNEGSKA (reference sequence). Trimming left V 3 bases short and J 4 bases short, with 7 bases between. The CDR3 protein is CSASMEYEQYF. DNA for the CDR3: TGCAGTGCTAGTATGGAGTACGAGCAGTACTTC.

DNA for the CDR3: TGTGCCAGCATTCCGAGGGGGGGCACCTATGGCTACACCTTC. This codes for CASIPRGGTYGYTF. The chain recombines TRBV6-6 with TRBJ1-2; D is perhaps TRBD1 (6 bases). Trimming pared 7 bases from V and 4 bases from J, leaving 16 bases between. Looked up from germline, CDR1 is MNHNY and CDR2 is SVGAGI (reference sequence). The CDR3 contains 14 residues.

This clone was counted between two and nine times. Distinct nucleotide sequences in the sample also encode this CDR3. This chain uses TRBV9 with TRBJ1-1; D is unresolved. V was shortened by 2 bases and J by 0 bases, with 5 bases between the two germline ends. Germline lookup yields CDR1 SGDLS and CDR2 YYNGEE. The CDR3 totals 13 residues. CDR3 DNA: TGTGCCAGCAGCGTGGAAGTGAACACTGAAGCTTTCTTT. It yields the protein CASSVEVNTEAFF.

This clone has ten or more counts. The chain employs TRBV9 and TRBJ2-1, with 7 bases matching TRBD1. V lost 6 bases, J lost 6 bases, and 9 bases stayed unmatched. The germline V gene has CDR1 SGDLS and CDR2 YYNGEE. The CDR3 contains 14 residues. The CDR3, as DNA: TGTGCCAGCAATGTTAGGGGGCCGGGCAATGAGCAGTTCTTC. Translation: CASNVRGPGNEQFF.

The V and J genes are TRBV10-2 and TRBJ2-3, with D perhaps TRBD2 (5 bases). Germline loops: CDR1 WSHSY, CDR2 SAAADI. V was cut by 5 bases and J by 5 bases, with 14 bases left in between. The CDR3 has 14 residues. The CDR3 bases are TGCGCCAGCAGTTTTTCCGGGGTGCTAGATACGCAGTATTTT. Its translation is CASSFSGVLDTQYF.